This T cell receptor beta chain was profiled in a study of a mutant IDH1 vaccine in newly diagnosed glioma. Study at large: Eight vaccinations reached patients in weeks 1, 3, 5, 7, 11, 15, 19 and 23. Mean patient age was around 40 years; 62.5% were male and 37.5% female. General study points: A vaccine-induced immune response developed in about 94% of the patients.

Germline trimming cut 2 bases from V and 1 base from J; bases unmatched to any gene: 5. The CDR3 is 16 residues long. CDR1 and CDR2 (germline): SGHRS, YFSETQ. For this clone: What it binds is unknown.

Time point of the sample: week 11, during vaccination. Topical imiquimod accompanied each vaccine dose, which consisted of 300 ug of mutant IDH1 20-mer peptide. Method: immunoSEQ multiplex PCR; TCRdb's copy keeps in-frame clones and lacks some. This table holds 45,000 to 60,000 clones, roughly nine tenths found once. The chain uses TRBV5-1 and TRBJ2-7, with TRBD2 identical over 11 bases. The sample here was PBMCs, taken from a glioma patient whose treatment included an IDH1 peptide vaccine. This TCR derives from a middle-aged man with glioma. CDR3 loop: CASSFPSGRPSYEQYF. The CDR3 DNA sequence: TGCGCCAGCAGCTTTCCTAGCGGGAGGCCTTCCTACGAGCAGTACTTC.